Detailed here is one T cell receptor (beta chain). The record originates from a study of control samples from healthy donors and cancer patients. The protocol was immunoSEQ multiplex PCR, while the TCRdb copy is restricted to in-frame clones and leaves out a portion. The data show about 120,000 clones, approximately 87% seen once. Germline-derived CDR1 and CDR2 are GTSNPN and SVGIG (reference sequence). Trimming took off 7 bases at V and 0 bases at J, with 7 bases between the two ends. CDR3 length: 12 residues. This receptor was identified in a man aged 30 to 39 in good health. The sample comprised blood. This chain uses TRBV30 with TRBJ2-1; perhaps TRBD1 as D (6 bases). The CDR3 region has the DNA TGTGCCTTGGGACACTCCTACAATGAGCAGTTCTTC. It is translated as CALGHSYNEQFF.